This passage covers 6 T cell receptor beta chains from one sample sequenced in a study of control samples from healthy donors and cancer patients. Measured with immunoSEQ multiplex PCR; TCRdb has only the in-frame clones, and not every one. This sample has approximately 150,000 clones, with about 90% found just once. Input material: blood. Receptors were obtained from a man younger than 40 in good health.

This chain uses TRBV5-1 with TRBJ1-4; no firm D call. Germline CDR1 and CDR2: SGHRS and YFSETQ. Trimming pared 4 bases from V and 5 bases from J, leaving 21 bases between. CDR3 length: 17 amino acids. CDR3 sequence (DNA): TGCGCCAGCAGCAGATTCGGATTTCTTGGGGAAAATGAAAAACTGTTTTTT. This translates into CASSRFGFLGENEKLFF.

This clone showed up just a few times. The V call is TRBV19, the J call TRBJ1-2; no definite D call. The CDR3 has 12 residues. Germline-derived CDR1 and CDR2 are LNHDA and SQIVND (reference sequence). Trimming removed 7 bases at V and 8 bases at J, with 14 bases between. CDR3 DNA sequence: TGTGCCAGTATCGGACCTTCTTGGGGCTACACCTTC. This translates into CASIGPSWGYTF.

This chain uses TRBV19 with TRBJ2-3; no definite D call. Trimming removed 3 bases from V and 1 base from J, with 5 bases in between. From germline, CDR1 is LNHDA and CDR2 SQIVND (reference sequence). The CDR3 is made up of 13 amino acids. CDR3 bases: TGTGCCAGTAGTATGCAGGGCACAGATACGCAGTATTTT. Protein: CASSMQGTDTQYF.

V and J are TRBV21-1 and TRBJ2-7; the table's D call, TRBD1, has no DNA check behind it. TRBV21-1 is a listed pseudogene. The CDR3 consists of 14 residues. In nucleotides, the CDR3 is TGTGCCAGCAGCAAAGAAGACAGATCCTACGAGCAGTACTTC. This encodes CASSKEDRSYEQYF.

This chain uses TRBV5-5 with TRBJ1-2, with D possibly being TRBD1 (6 bases). Germline CDR1 is SGHKS and CDR2 is YYEKEE (reference sequence). This CDR3 has 14 residues. V was cut by 3 bases and J by 3 bases, with 12 bases left in between. CDR3 sequence: CASSWGGPDYGYTF. DNA for the CDR3: TGTGCCAGCAGCTGGGGGGGCCCTGACTATGGCTACACCTTC.

There are a few counts of this clone. V and J are TRBV6-5 and TRBJ2-2; the D gene is possibly TRBD1 (6 bases). The V end was cut by 6 bases, the J end by 1 base, with 12 bases between. The CDR3 has 15 residues. Germline CDR1 is MNHEY and CDR2 is SVGAGI. The CDR3 sequence is CASSQGHLNTGELFF. In DNA, the CDR3 is TGTGCCAGCAGCCAGGGACACCTGAACACCGGGGAGCTGTTTTTT.